The 22 T cell receptor beta chains in this list originate from one sample, sequenced in a study of blood T cell repertoires in COVID-19. Profiling relied on immunoSEQ multiplex PCR, and the TCRdb table lists in-frame clones only, not all of them. The table records 150,000 or so clones, approximately 80% of them present only once. Material for sequencing was PBMCs or T cells enriched from blood (not recorded which). The receptor set was obtained from a man aged 45 to 65 who had recovered from COVID-19.

This clone was seen just once. The genes are TRBV7-6 and TRBJ2-5; 11 bases align to TRBD2. V lost 5 bases and J lost 5; bases outside the gene matches: 10. Germline lookup yields CDR1 SGHVS and CDR2 FNYEAQ. This CDR3 is 16 amino acids long. The CDR3 DNA sequence: TGTGCCAGCAGCGATCGTAGCGGGGGGGCCTATGAGACCCAGTACTTC. Its translation is CASSDRSGGAYETQYF.

The V call is TRBV11-2, the J call TRBJ1-2; the match to TRBD1 covers 8 bases. This CDR3 contains 13 residues. Germline V gene sequence: CDR1 SGHAT, CDR2 FQNNGV. V lost 7 bases, J lost 4 bases, and 5 bases stayed unmatched. For the CDR3, the DNA is TGTGCCAGCACCCGACAGGGGCCCTATGGCTACACCTTC. Translation gives CASTRQGPYGYTF.

In its sample, this clone was seen once. The chain links TRBV7-9 to TRBJ2-2, with 13 bases matching TRBD2. CDR1 and CDR2 (germline): SEHNR, FQNEAQ (reference sequence). The trim removed 3 bases at V and 7 bases at J, leaving 5 bases unmatched. This CDR3 region has 16 residues. The CDR3 DNA is TGTGCCAGCAGCTTTGGGACTAGCGGGGTCGGCGGGGAGCTGTTTTTT. Amino acids: CASSFGTSGVGGELFF.

This chain joins TRBV9 and TRBJ2-1; 9 nucleotides line up with TRBD1. The junction had 6 bases not matched to a gene; V was cut back by 0 bases and J by 8 bases. In germline, CDR1 is SGDLS, CDR2 YYNGEE. CDR3 length: 15 residues. The CDR3, as DNA: TGTGCCAGCAGCGTAGAGGGGACAGGGCGCGATGAGCAGTTCTTC. Residues: CASSVEGTGRDEQFF.

The chain recombines TRBV14 with TRBJ1-2, with 7 bases lining up with TRBD1. Unmatched junction bases numbered 13, after V lost 4 bases and J lost 8 bases. Germline lookup yields CDR1 SGHDN and CDR2 FVKESK. This CDR3 region has 15 residues. The CDR3 here is CASSPRGQDPRGYTF. In DNA, the CDR3 is TGTGCCAGCAGCCCCCGAGGACAGGACCCCAGGGGCTACACCTTC.

The chain has TRBV2 and TRBJ2-3, with TRBD2 matching 7 bases. J was trimmed by 4 bases and V by 2 bases; bases with no gene match: 6. The V gene's germline CDR1 is SNHLY and CDR2 FYNNEI. The CDR3 totals 15 residues. The chain's CDR3 is CASSETGGSADTQYF. The CDR3 coding sequence is TGTGCCAGCAGTGAAACGGGGGGTTCGGCAGATACGCAGTATTTT.

The V call is TRBV7-9, the J call TRBJ2-7; D is undetermined. The CDR3 spans 11 residues. Germline assignment: CDR1 SEHNR and CDR2 FQNEAQ (reference sequence). V shed 4 bases and J shed 4 bases, with 5 bases lying between them. The CDR3 bases are TGTGCCAGCAGCTCTCAGTACGAGCAGTACTTC. This encodes CASSSQYEQYF.

The chain recombines TRBV2 with TRBJ2-1; D gene ambiguous. Trimming stripped 3 bases from V and 6 bases from J, with 12 bases between. CDR1 SNHLY and CDR2 FYNNEI come from the germline V gene. CDR3 length: 14 residues. The CDR3 nucleotides read TGTGCCAGCAGTGAGGCGACACTCTCCAATGAGCAGTTCTTC. This codes for CASSEATLSNEQFF.

CDR3 sequence reads: CASSLRRTGSTDTQYF. The CDR3 DNA sequence: TGTGCCAGCAGTTTACGCCGGACTGGGAGCACAGATACGCAGTATTTT. The chain carries TRBV27 and TRBJ2-3; D might be TRBD2 (5 bases). The CDR3 runs to 16 residues. The V end was cut by 2 bases, the J end by 0 bases, with 12 bases between. Germline loops: CDR1 MNHEY, CDR2 SMNVEV (reference sequence).

The chain is built from TRBV12-3 or TRBV12-4 and TRBJ1-1; weak D call: TRBD1 (6 bases). CDR3 length equals 13 residues. The V end was cut by 3 bases, the J end by 6 bases, with 11 bases between. CDR3 loop: CASSFGQLSEAFF. The CDR3 nucleotides are TGTGCCAGCAGTTTCGGACAGCTCTCTGAAGCTTTCTTT.

J is TRBJ1-2 and V is TRBV7-9, with D hard to call. This CDR3 is 11 amino acids long. CDR1 and CDR2 (germline): SEHNR, FQNEAQ (reference sequence). Trimming shortened V by 1 base and J by 8 bases, and 5 bases separated the two germline ends. CDR3 sequence: CASSLVEGYTF. The DNA of the CDR3 is TGTGCCAGCAGCTTAGTCGAGGGCTACACCTTC. Full variable domain (outside the CDR3, taken from reference TRBV7-9 and TRBJ1-2): DTGVSQNPRHKITKRGQNVTFRCDPISEHNRLYWYRQTLGQGPEFLTYFQNEAQLEKSRLLSDRFSAERPKGSFSTLEIQRTEQGDSAMYLCASSLVEGYTFGSGTRLTVV.

V gene TRBV7-2 combines with J gene TRBJ2-3; D gene unclear. The germline gives CDR1 SGHTA, CDR2 FQGNSA. The CDR3 loop spans 15 amino acids. V gave up 1 base and J gave up 5 bases, with 13 bases separating them. CDR3 residues: CASSLVGPSLDTQYF. The CDR3 DNA reads as TGTGCCAGCAGCTTAGTAGGTCCTAGTTTAGATACGCAGTATTTT.

The J gene is TRBJ1-2, the V gene TRBV6-6; 7 bases match TRBD1. The V gene's germline CDR1 is MNHNY and CDR2 SVGAGI (reference sequence). This CDR3 spans 14 amino acids. Losses at the gene ends were 7 bases for V and 2 bases for J; bases not matched to a gene: 7. CDR3 in DNA: TGTGCCAGCACCCTACAGGGGATGAACTATGGCTACACCTTC. It yields the protein CASTLQGMNYGYTF.

This sequence joins TRBV5-1 and TRBJ1-1; D is ambiguous. Trimming pared 1 base from V and 5 bases from J, leaving 12 bases between. The length of the CDR3 is 14 residues. Germline lookup yields CDR1 SGHRS and CDR2 YFSETQ. CDR3 coding DNA: TGCGCCAGCAGCTTGACGGGTTCTAATACTGAAGCTTTCTTT. As protein: CASSLTGSNTEAFF.

This chain joins TRBV7-2 and TRBJ2-7, with D perhaps TRBD2 (6 bases). The V end was cut by 3 bases, the J end by 0 bases, with 12 bases between. The CDR3 totals 15 residues. Germline CDR1 SGHTA, CDR2 FQGNSA. The CDR3 protein is CASSFTPEGSYEQYF. The CDR3 nucleotides read TGTGCCAGCAGCTTTACCCCGGAGGGCTCCTACGAGCAGTACTTC.

The V gene is TRBV18, the J gene TRBJ1-4; 7 positions agree with TRBD1. With 5 bases clipped from V and 4 bases from J, the junction kept 7 bases outside the gene matches. Germline-derived CDR1 and CDR2 are KGHSH and LQKENI. The CDR3 spans 15 residues. This chain's CDR3 is CASSFRQGGNEKLFF. Here the CDR3 DNA reads TGTGCCAGCTCATTTCGACAGGGAGGTAATGAAAAACTGTTTTTT.

V gene TRBV27 combines with J gene TRBJ2-3; 8 nucleotides align to TRBD2. The CDR3 totals 17 residues. Losses at the gene ends were 0 bases for V and 2 bases for J; bases not matched to a gene: 7. Germline values: CDR1 MNHEY, CDR2 SMNVEV (reference sequence). The CDR3 bases are TGTGCCAGCAGTTTATCTCCGCGGGGGGCCTTCACAGATACGCAGTATTTT. Translation gives CASSLSPRGAFTDTQYF.

The chain combines TRBV7-2 with TRBJ1-3, with 7 bases matching TRBD1. Trimming took 2 bases from V and 7 from J; bases not matched to a gene: 5. The CDR3 has 14 amino acids. CDR1 and CDR2 (germline): SGHTA, FQGNSA. CDR3 residues: CASSLSDRVNTIYF. CDR3 DNA: TGTGCCAGCAGCTTATCAGACAGGGTGAACACCATATATTTT.

Only one count was recorded for this clone. The V call is TRBV27, the J call TRBJ2-7; tentative D call: TRBD1 (5 bases). In germline, CDR1 is MNHEY, CDR2 SMNVEV (reference sequence). The CDR3 is 13 residues long. The ends were cut back, 5 bases at V and 4 bases at J, with 12 bases in the middle. The CDR3 DNA follows: TGTGCCAGCAGTCCCCGACAGATGTACGAGCAGTACTTC. Translated: CASSPRQMYEQYF.

The V and J genes are TRBV6-5 and TRBJ1-3; 7 bases agree with TRBD1. The junction had 6 bases not matched to a gene; V was cut back by 5 bases and J by 11 bases. This CDR3 is built from 12 residues. CDR1 MNHEY and CDR2 SVGAGI come from the germline V gene. The CDR3 here is CASSPITGAIYF. The CDR3 nucleotides are TGTGCCAGCAGTCCGATCACAGGGGCCATATATTTT.

The chain employs TRBV7-2 and TRBJ2-6, with 8 bases matching TRBD2. Germline V gene data show CDR1 as SGHTA and CDR2 as FQGNSA. V shed 5 bases and J 0 bases; nucleotides not matched to a gene: 6. The length of the CDR3 is 17 residues. CDR3 sequence reads: CASSRREGGSGANVLTF. The CDR3 bases are TGTGCCAGCAGCCGCCGGGAGGGGGGCTCTGGGGCCAACGTCCTGACTTTC.

The genes are TRBV5-4 and TRBJ1-2, with 7 positions matching TRBD1. The germline CDR1 and CDR2 sequences are SGHNT and YYREEE (reference sequence). Unmatched junction bases numbered 4, after V lost 0 bases and J lost 8 bases. The CDR3 runs 13 residues. Written as DNA, the CDR3 is TGTGCCAGCAGCTTGGGACAGGGTCGGGGCTACACCTTC. This encodes CASSLGQGRGYTF.